These T cell receptor beta chains were read from a single sample in a study of CD8 T cells in Susac syndrome. TCRdb re-analysed the immunoSEQ multiplex PCR reads in MiXCR, keeping a single row per CDR3 protein. The sample lists around 270,000 distinct CDR3 sequences, 70% to 90% occurring once. The sample taken for sequencing was CD8+ T cells from PBMCs. These receptors originate from a human donor with multiple sclerosis. The CDR3 runs from the conserved cysteine through the conserved F or W. D genes are given only for firm matches. Clone size is not always given. Where it is, it says once, few, many or a class for expanded clones.

V gene: TRBV2; D gene: NA; J gene: TRBJ2-4; clone size: NA; CDR3 protein: CASSGSTAKNIQYF; CDR3 DNA: TGTGCCAGCAGTGGAAGTACGGCCAAAAACATTCAGTACTTC
V gene: TRBV24-1; D gene: TRBD2; J gene: TRBJ2-3; clone size: NA; CDR3 protein: CATSDLSGRAGDTQYF; CDR3 DNA: TGTGCCACCAGTGATTTAAGCGGGAGGGCCGGAGATACGCAGTATTTT
V gene: TRBV29-1; D gene: NA; J gene: TRBJ2-7; clone size: NA; CDR3 protein: CSVDREGTEQYF; CDR3 DNA: TGCAGCGTTGACAGAGAGGGGACAGAGCAGTACTTC
V gene: TRBV27; D gene: NA; J gene: TRBJ2-7; clone size: once; CDR3 protein: CARSYRGAGSYEQYF; CDR3 DNA: TGTGCCCGCAGTTACCGAGGGGCTGGGTCCTACGAGCAGTACTTC
V gene: TRBV28; D gene: NA; J gene: TRBJ1-5; clone size: NA; CDR3 protein: CASTAGVAKAPQHF; CDR3 DNA: TGTGCCAGCACCGCCGGGGTAGCGAAGGCGCCCCAGCATTTT
V gene: TRBV7-2; D gene: NA; J gene: TRBJ2-1; clone size: few; CDR3 protein: CASSLGYGARNEQFF; CDR3 DNA: TGTGCCAGCAGCTTAGGATACGGGGCTCGGAATGAGCAGTTCTTC
V gene: TRBV7-8; D gene: NA; J gene: TRBJ1-2; clone size: NA; CDR3 protein: CASSPLPAHGSGYGYTF; CDR3 DNA: TGTGCCAGCAGCCCGCTTCCGGCCCACGGATCGGGCTATGGCTACACCTTC
V gene: TRBV27; D gene: NA; J gene: TRBJ2-7; clone size: NA; CDR3 protein: CASSLSRGLYEQYF; CDR3 DNA: TGTGCCAGCAGTTTATCGAGGGGTCTCTACGAGCAGTACTTC
V gene: TRBV7-9; D gene: TRBD2; J gene: TRBJ2-1; clone size: NA; CDR3 protein: CASSLVFGLAGYNEQFF; CDR3 DNA: TGTGCCAGCAGCTTAGTATTTGGACTAGCGGGCTACAATGAGCAGTTCTTC
V gene: TRBV6-2/TRBV6-3; D gene: TRBD1; J gene: TRBJ1-5; clone size: NA; CDR3 protein: CASSYSGTGGAISNQPQHF; CDR3 DNA: TGTGCCAGCAGTTACTCGGGGACAGGGGGCGCGATTAGCAATCAGCCCCAGCATTTT
V gene: TRBV9; D gene: NA; J gene: TRBJ2-7; clone size: once; CDR3 protein: CASSDSESYEQYF; CDR3 DNA: TGTGCCAGCTCGGATAGCGAGTCCTACGAGCAGTACTTC
V gene: TRBV4-3; D gene: NA; J gene: TRBJ2-3; clone size: NA; CDR3 protein: CASSQDWYRTEFSTDTQYF; CDR3 DNA: TGCGCCAGCAGCCAAGATTGGTACAGGACAGAGTTTAGCACAGATACGCAGTATTTT
V gene: TRBV4-3; D gene: TRBD2; J gene: TRBJ2-1; clone size: once; CDR3 protein: CASSQGTSNGNEQFF; CDR3 DNA: TGCGCCAGCAGCCAAGGGACTAGTAACGGGAACGAGCAGTTCTTC
V gene: TRBV2; D gene: TRBD2; J gene: TRBJ2-1; clone size: NA; CDR3 protein: CASKGLAGGLNEQFF; CDR3 DNA: TGTGCCAGCAAGGGCCTAGCGGGGGGGCTTAATGAGCAGTTCTTC
V gene: TRBV27; D gene: NA; J gene: TRBJ2-5; clone size: NA; CDR3 protein: CASSPLTSRGSETQYF; CDR3 DNA: TGTGCCAGCAGTCCCCTGACTAGCAGGGGATCAGAGACCCAGTACTTC
V gene: TRBV6-5; D gene: NA; J gene: TRBJ2-5; clone size: NA; CDR3 protein: CASSSLQGFFEQETQYF; CDR3 DNA: TGTGCCAGCAGTTCATTGCAGGGGTTTTTTGAGCAGGAGACCCAGTACTTC
V gene: TRBV27; D gene: TRBD1; J gene: TRBJ1-2; clone size: NA; CDR3 protein: CASSFSGQGSYGYTF; CDR3 DNA: TGTGCCAGCAGTTTCTCGGGACAGGGATCATATGGCTACACCTTC
V gene: TRBV19; D gene: NA; J gene: TRBJ2-5; clone size: NA; CDR3 protein: CASREKTKETQYF; CDR3 DNA: TGTGCCAGTAGAGAGAAGACCAAAGAGACCCAGTACTTC
V gene: TRBV12-3/TRBV12-4; D gene: TRBD2; J gene: TRBJ2-1; clone size: NA; CDR3 protein: CASTLAGGPNEQFF; CDR3 DNA: TGTGCCAGCACCCTAGCGGGAGGGCCTAATGAGCAGTTCTTC
V gene: TRBV29-1; D gene: NA; J gene: TRBJ2-7; clone size: NA; CDR3 protein: CSVDRFYYYEQYF; CDR3 DNA: TGCAGCGTCGATAGATTTTACTACTACGAGCAGTACTTC